This T cell receptor beta chain was recovered during a study of T cells in Graves' hyperthyroidism and ophthalmopathy. There are many counts of this clonotype. The CDR3 totals 15 residues. Germline lookup yields CDR1 MNHEY and CDR2 SMNVEV (reference sequence). Trimming pared 5 bases from V and 2 bases from J, leaving 15 bases between. TCR beta CDR3 regions were amplified from RNA transcripts. With the HTBI primer set, the TCR CDR3 went through a first round of RT-PCR. TCRdb re-derived calls from the multiplex PCR reads in MiXCR, one entry per CDR3 protein. In the table there are over 250,000 distinct CDR3 sequences, less than 30% of which are singletons.

The chain uses TRBV27 and TRBJ2-5; weak D call: TRBD1 (5 bases). The source material was blood. The TCR was taken from a man aged 35 to 55 with Graves' hyperthyroidism that later progressed to Graves' ophthalmopathy. CDR3 nucleotides: TGTGCCAGCAGTAACCAACAGGAGTTTCAAGAGACCCAGTACTTC. Its translation: CASSNQQEFQETQYF.